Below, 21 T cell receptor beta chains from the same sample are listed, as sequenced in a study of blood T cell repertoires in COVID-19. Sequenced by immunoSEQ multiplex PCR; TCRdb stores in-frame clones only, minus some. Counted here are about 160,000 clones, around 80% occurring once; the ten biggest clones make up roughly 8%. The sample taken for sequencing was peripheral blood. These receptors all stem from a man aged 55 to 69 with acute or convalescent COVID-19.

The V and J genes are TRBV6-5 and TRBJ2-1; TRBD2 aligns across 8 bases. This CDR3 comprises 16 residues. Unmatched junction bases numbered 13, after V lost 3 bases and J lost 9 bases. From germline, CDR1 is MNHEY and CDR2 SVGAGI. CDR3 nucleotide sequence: TGTGCCAGCAGTTATTCCACTAGCGCGGGGGGCACTGAGCAGTTCTTC. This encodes CASSYSTSAGGTEQFF.

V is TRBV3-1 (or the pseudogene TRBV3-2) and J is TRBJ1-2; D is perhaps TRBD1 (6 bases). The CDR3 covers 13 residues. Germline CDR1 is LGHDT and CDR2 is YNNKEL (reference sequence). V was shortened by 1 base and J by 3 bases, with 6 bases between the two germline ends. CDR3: CASSQGQDYGYTF. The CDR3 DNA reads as TGTGCCAGCAGCCAAGGACAGGACTATGGCTACACCTTC.

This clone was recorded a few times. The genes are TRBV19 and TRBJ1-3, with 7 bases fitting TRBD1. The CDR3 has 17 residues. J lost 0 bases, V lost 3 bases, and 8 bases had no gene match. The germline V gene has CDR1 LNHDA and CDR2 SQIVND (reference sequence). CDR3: CASSMGRQGISGNTIYF. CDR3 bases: TGTGCCAGTAGTATGGGGCGACAGGGAATCTCTGGAAACACCATATATTTT.

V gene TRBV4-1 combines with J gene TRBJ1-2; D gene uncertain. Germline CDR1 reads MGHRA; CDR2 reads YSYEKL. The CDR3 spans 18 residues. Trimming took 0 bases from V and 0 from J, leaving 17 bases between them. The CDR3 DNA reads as TGCGCCAGCAGCCAAGATACGATGGCAGCGCTAACTAACTATGGCTACACCTTC. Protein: CASSQDTMAALTNYGYTF.

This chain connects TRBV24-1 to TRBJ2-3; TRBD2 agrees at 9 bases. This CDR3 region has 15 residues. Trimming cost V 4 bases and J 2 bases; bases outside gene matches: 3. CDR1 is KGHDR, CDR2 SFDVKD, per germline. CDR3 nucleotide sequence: TGTGCCACCAGTGAAGAGCGGGGGGTCACAGATACGCAGTATTTT. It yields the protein CATSEERGVTDTQYF.

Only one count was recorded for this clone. The CDR3 here is CASRATGDYGYTF. As DNA, the CDR3 is TGTGCCAGCAGAGCGACAGGAGACTATGGCTACACCTTC. This sequence joins TRBV6-5 and TRBJ1-2; D is perhaps TRBD1 (6 bases). Germline values: CDR1 MNHEY, CDR2 SVGAGI. V was pared by 6 bases and J by 3 bases, with 11 bases between. The CDR3 totals 13 residues.

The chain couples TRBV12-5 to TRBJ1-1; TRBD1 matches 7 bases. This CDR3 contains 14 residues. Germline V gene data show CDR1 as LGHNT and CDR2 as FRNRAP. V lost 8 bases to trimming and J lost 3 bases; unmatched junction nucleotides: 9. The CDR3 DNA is TGTGCTAGTCACAGGGGCAGGGAGGACACTGAAGCTTTCTTT. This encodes CASHRGREDTEAFF.

In DNA, the CDR3 is TGCGCCAGCAGCTTGGCGGCAGGGGGACACTACAATGAGCAGTTCTTC. Translation: CASSLAAGGHYNEQFF. The J gene is TRBJ2-1, the V gene TRBV5-1; 7 bases are a match to TRBD1. The CDR3 is made up of 16 amino acids. Germline trimming cut 0 bases from V and 3 bases from J; bases unmatched to any gene: 6. Germline CDR1 SGHRS, CDR2 YFSETQ. The complete variable domain, with remaining parts taken from reference TRBV5-1 and TRBJ2-1, reads KAGVTQTPRYLIKTRGQQVTLSCSPISGHRSVSWYQQTPGQGLQFLFEYFSETQRNKGNFPGRFSGRQFSNSRSEMNVSTLELGDSALYLCASSLAAGGHYNEQFFGPGTRLTVL.

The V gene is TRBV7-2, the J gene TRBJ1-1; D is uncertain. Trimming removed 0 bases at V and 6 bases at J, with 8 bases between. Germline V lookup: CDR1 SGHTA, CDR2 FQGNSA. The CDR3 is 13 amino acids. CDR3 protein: CASSLARISEAFF. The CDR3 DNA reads TGTGCCAGCAGCTTAGCCAGGATCTCTGAAGCTTTCTTT. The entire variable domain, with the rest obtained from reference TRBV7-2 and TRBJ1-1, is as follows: GAGVSQSPSNKVTEKGKDVELRCDPISGHTALYWYRQSLGQGLEFLIYFQGNSAPDKSGLPSDRFSAERTGGSVSTLTIQRTQQEDSAVYLCASSLARISEAFFGQGTRLTVV.

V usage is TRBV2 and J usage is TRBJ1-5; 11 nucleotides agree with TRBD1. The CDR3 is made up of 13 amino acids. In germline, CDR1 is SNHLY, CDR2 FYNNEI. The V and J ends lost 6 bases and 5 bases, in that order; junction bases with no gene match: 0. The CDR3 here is CASRGQGDQPQHF. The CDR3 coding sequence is TGTGCCAGCAGGGGACAGGGGGATCAGCCCCAGCATTTT.

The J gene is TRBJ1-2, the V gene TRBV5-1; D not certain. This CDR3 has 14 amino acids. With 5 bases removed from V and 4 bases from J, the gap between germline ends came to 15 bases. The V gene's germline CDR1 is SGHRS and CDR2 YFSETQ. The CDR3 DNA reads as TGCGCCAGCAGGGAGCCACTCACGTCCTATGGCTACACCTTC. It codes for CASREPLTSYGYTF.

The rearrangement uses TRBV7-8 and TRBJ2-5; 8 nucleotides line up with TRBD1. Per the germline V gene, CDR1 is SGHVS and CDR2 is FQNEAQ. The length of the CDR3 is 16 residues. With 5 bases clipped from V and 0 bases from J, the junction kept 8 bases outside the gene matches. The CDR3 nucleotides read TGTGCCAGCAGCCTCGGGACAGGATCGTACCAAGAGACCCAGTACTTC. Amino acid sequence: CASSLGTGSYQETQYF. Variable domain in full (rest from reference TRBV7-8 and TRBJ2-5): GAGVSQSPRYKVAKRGQDVALRCDPISGHVSLFWYQQALGQGPEFLTYFQNEAQLDKSGLPSDRFFAERPEGSVSTLKIQRTQQEDSAVYLCASSLGTGSYQETQYFGPGTRLLVL.

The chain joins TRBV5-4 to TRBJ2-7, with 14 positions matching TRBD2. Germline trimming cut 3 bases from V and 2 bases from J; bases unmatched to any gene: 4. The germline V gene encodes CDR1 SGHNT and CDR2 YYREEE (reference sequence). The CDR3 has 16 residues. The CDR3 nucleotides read TGTGCCAGCAGCTCGGGGACTAGCGGGGGACCCTACGAGCAGTACTTC. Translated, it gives CASSSGTSGGPYEQYF.

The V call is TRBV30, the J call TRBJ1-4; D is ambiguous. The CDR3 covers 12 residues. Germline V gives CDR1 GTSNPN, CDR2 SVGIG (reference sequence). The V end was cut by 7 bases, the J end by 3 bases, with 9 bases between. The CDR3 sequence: CAFNFPNEKLFF. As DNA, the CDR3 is TGTGCCTTCAACTTTCCTAATGAAAAACTGTTTTTT.

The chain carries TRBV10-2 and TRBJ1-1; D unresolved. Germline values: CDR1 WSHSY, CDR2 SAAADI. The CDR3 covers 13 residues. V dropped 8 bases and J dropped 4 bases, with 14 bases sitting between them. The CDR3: CASGYAGPTEAFF. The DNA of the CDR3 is TGCGCCAGCGGGTATGCAGGCCCCACTGAAGCTTTCTTT.

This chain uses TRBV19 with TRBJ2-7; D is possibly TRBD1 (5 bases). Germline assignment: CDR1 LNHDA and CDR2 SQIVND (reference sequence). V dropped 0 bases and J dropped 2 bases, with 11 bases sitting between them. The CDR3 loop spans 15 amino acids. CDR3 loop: CASSIERGGPYEQYF. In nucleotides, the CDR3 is TGTGCCAGTAGTATAGAAAGGGGCGGCCCCTACGAGCAGTACTTC.

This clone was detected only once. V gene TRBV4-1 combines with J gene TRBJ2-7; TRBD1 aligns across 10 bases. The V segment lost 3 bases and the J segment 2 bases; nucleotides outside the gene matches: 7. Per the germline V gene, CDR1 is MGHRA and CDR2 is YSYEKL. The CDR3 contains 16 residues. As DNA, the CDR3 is TGCGCCAGCAGCCATCAATGGGGGACAGGGGCCTACGAGCAGTACTTC. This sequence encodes CASSHQWGTGAYEQYF.

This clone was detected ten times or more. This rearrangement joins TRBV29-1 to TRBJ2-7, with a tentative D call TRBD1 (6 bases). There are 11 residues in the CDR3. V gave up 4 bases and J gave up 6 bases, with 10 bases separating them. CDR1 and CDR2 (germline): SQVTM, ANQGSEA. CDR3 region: CSVGRGFEQYF. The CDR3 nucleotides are TGCAGCGTTGGCAGGGGATTCGAGCAGTACTTC.

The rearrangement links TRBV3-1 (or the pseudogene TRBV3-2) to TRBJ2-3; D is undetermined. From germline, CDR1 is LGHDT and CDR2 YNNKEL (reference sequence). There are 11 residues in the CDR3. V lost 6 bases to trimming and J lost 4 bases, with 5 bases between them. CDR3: CASRSADTQYF. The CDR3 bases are TGTGCCAGCAGATCAGCAGATACGCAGTATTTT.

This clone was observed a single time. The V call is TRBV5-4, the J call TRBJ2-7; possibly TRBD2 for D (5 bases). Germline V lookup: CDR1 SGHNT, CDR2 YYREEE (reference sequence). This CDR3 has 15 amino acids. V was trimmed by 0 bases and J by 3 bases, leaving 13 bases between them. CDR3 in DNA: TGTGCCAGCAGCTTGGAGGCGGGCCGATTCTACGAGCAGTACTTC. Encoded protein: CASSLEAGRFYEQYF.

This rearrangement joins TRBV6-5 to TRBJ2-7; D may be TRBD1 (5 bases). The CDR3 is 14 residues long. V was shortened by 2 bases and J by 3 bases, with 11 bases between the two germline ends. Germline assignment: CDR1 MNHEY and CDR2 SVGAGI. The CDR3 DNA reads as TGTGCCAGCAGTTACAGGGGTTGGAGCTACGAGCAGTACTTC. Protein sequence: CASSYRGWSYEQYF.